The 30 T cell receptor beta chains in this list originate from one sample, sequenced in a study of OX40 agonist ivuxolimab in advanced cancers. Measured with immunoSEQ multiplex PCR; TCRdb has only the in-frame clones, and not every one. Of about 69,000 clones in the sample, about 90% were seen once. The sample here was CD4+ or CD8+ T cells sorted from blood, taken in a trial of the OX40 agonist ivuxolimab. These receptors originate from an adult with an advanced solid tumor such as melanoma, head and neck, liver or kidney cancer.

The chain couples TRBV5-1 to TRBJ1-5; tentative D call: TRBD1 (6 bases). The V and J ends lost 7 bases and 4 bases respectively, with 15 bases between them. The CDR3 covers 14 residues. The germline V gene encodes CDR1 SGHRS and CDR2 YFSETQ. CDR3 nucleotides: TGCGCCAGCTCCGAGGGGGGGCCAAATCAGCCCCAGCATTTT. Translating it yields CASSEGGPNQPQHF.

This clone appeared a single time. J is TRBJ2-7 and V is TRBV18, with 10 nucleotides matching TRBD2. Germline-derived CDR1 and CDR2 are KGHSH and LQKENI. The CDR3 spans 15 residues. V shed 1 base, J shed 5 bases, and the junction held 5 bases outside the gene matches. The DNA for the CDR3 is TGTGCCAGCTCACCACTAGGTAGCGGGAGGAACGAGCAGTACTTC. Translated: CASSPLGSGRNEQYF.

V gene TRBV20-1 combines with J gene TRBJ2-3; the D gene is possibly TRBD2 (5 bases). The CDR3 covers 11 residues. Trimming removed 6 bases from V and 10 bases from J, with 14 bases in between. Germline-derived CDR1 and CDR2 are DFQATT and SNEGSKA (reference sequence). The CDR3 spells CSANTLASQYF. CDR3 DNA sequence: TGCAGTGCGAACACTCTAGCATCGCAGTATTTT.

This clone is a singleton in its sample. The rearrangement links TRBV30 to TRBJ2-7; D might be TRBD1 or TRBD2, each matching 6 bases. Germline values: CDR1 GTSNPN, CDR2 SVGIG (reference sequence). The CDR3 is made up of 12 amino acids. V lost 8 bases, J lost 4 bases, and 15 bases lay in between. CDR3 region: CAGGRRRYEQYF. The CDR3 DNA sequence: TGTGCCGGGGGGCGGCGGCGATACGAGCAGTACTTC.

J is TRBJ2-5 and V is TRBV11-3; 8 positions match TRBD2. CDR1 SGHNT and CDR2 YENEEA come from the germline V gene. Trimming cost V 4 bases and J 2 bases; bases outside gene matches: 6. The CDR3 sequence is 15 residues long. The CDR3 DNA reads as TGTGCCAGCAGCTCCATAGCGGGAACACAAGAGACCCAGTACTTC. It codes for CASSSIAGTQETQYF.

The V call is TRBV5-1, the J call TRBJ2-5, with 7 positions matching TRBD2. The J call may be wrong; the DNA end is better matched by TRBJ2-7. The CDR3 totals 15 residues. Per the germline V gene, CDR1 is SGHRS and CDR2 is YFSETQ. CDR3 DNA sequence: TGCGCCAGCAGTCATCTAGCGGATAGCTCCTACGAGCAGTACTTC. Residues: CASSHLADSSYEQYF.

This chain joins TRBV19 and TRBJ2-1, with D hard to call. V dropped 7 bases and J dropped 0 bases, with 13 bases sitting between them. This CDR3 has 15 residues. Per germline, CDR1 LNHDA and CDR2 SQIVND (reference sequence). In DNA, the CDR3 is TGTGCCAGTACCCTCACTGTAGCCTCCTACAATGAGCAGTTCTTC. Protein sequence: CASTLTVASYNEQFF.

The chain joins TRBV5-1 to TRBJ2-3; 7 bases are a match to TRBD2. V gave up 1 base and J gave up 0 bases; unmatched junction bases: 5. The CDR3 totals 16 residues. Germline V gene lookup returns CDR1 SGHRS and CDR2 YFSETQ. The CDR3 sequence: CASSLFPSGSTDTQYF. CDR3 sequence (DNA): TGCGCCAGCAGCTTGTTCCCTAGCGGTAGCACAGATACGCAGTATTTT.

The chain joins TRBV5-4 to TRBJ2-3; 10 bases map to TRBD2. The CDR3 length is 16 residues. CDR1 is SGHNT, CDR2 YYREEE, per germline (reference sequence). V trimming: 0 bases; J trimming: 3 bases; junction bases outside the gene matches: 4. CDR3 loop: CASSLGGSGRTDTQYF. The CDR3, as DNA: TGTGCCAGCAGCTTGGGGGGTAGCGGGAGGACAGATACGCAGTATTTT. Full variable domain (outside the CDR3, taken from reference TRBV5-4 and TRBJ2-3): ETGVTQSPTHLIKTRGQQVTLRCSSQSGHNTVSWYQQALGQGPQFIFQYYREEENGRGNFPPRFSGLQFPNYSSELNVNALELDDSALYLCASSLGGSGRTDTQYFGPGTRLTVL.

J is TRBJ2-5 and V is TRBV5-4; perhaps TRBD1 as D (6 bases). Trimming cost V 4 bases and J 5 bases, with 12 bases left between them. This CDR3 region has 13 residues. The germline CDR1 and CDR2 sequences are SGHNT and YYREEE (reference sequence). This CDR3 reads CASSGNREETQYF. The DNA of the CDR3 is TGTGCCAGCAGCGGAAACAGGGAGGAGACCCAGTACTTC.

This chain connects TRBV7-6 to TRBJ1-1; D is possibly TRBD1 (5 bases). V gave up 5 bases and J gave up 1 base, with 8 bases separating them. CDR3 length: 13 residues. The germline CDR1 and CDR2 sequences are SGHVS and FNYEAQ. The CDR3 sequence is CASSAQENTEAFF. The CDR3, as DNA: TGTGCCAGCAGCGCACAGGAGAACACTGAAGCTTTCTTT.

The chain has TRBV7-3 and TRBJ1-1; D is perhaps TRBD1 (6 bases). This CDR3 region has 15 residues. The ends were cut back, 5 bases at V and 5 bases at J, with 18 bases in the middle. From germline, CDR1 is SGHTA and CDR2 FQGTGA. The CDR3 here is CASSVGAPGETEAFF. In DNA, the CDR3 is TGTGCCAGCAGCGTAGGGGCCCCAGGGGAAACTGAAGCTTTCTTT.

This sequence joins TRBV4-3 and TRBJ1-1; unclear D gene. Germline V gene data show CDR1 as LGHNA and CDR2 as YSLEER. V lost 0 bases to trimming and J lost 11 bases, with 13 bases between them. There are 13 residues in the CDR3. The CDR3 sequence: CASSQDPGTMAFF. Here the CDR3 DNA reads TGCGCCAGCAGCCAAGACCCGGGAACTATGGCTTTCTTT.

The chain recombines TRBV5-6 with TRBJ2-2, with D possibly being TRBD1 (5 bases). With 7 bases removed from V and 3 bases from J, the gap between germline ends came to 13 bases. The CDR3 contains 14 residues. Germline CDR1 is SGHDT and CDR2 is YYEEEE. CDR3: CASFPQGYTGELFF. CDR3 coding DNA: TGTGCCAGCTTCCCCCAGGGTTACACCGGGGAGCTGTTTTTT.

The chain is built from TRBV30 and TRBJ1-5; a weak D match, TRBD1 (5 bases). Looked up from germline, CDR1 is GTSNPN and CDR2 is SVGIG (reference sequence). Trimming took off 2 bases at V and 6 bases at J, with 14 bases between the two ends. This CDR3 spans 14 amino acids. DNA for the CDR3: TGTGCCTGGAGTAACCAGGGCTCGGGTCAGCCCCAGCATTTT. Amino acid sequence: CAWSNQGSGQPQHF. Looking up the rest from reference TRBV30 and TRBJ1-5 gives the full variable domain: SQTIHQWPATLVQPVGSPLSLECTVEGTSNPNLYWYRQAAGRGLQLLFYSVGIGQISSEVPQNLSASRPQDRQFILSSKKLLLSDSGFYLCAWSNQGSGQPQHFGDGTRLSIL.

This chain joins TRBV6-6 and TRBJ2-7, with 7 bases aligning to TRBD2. V lost 5 bases to trimming and J lost 3 bases; unmatched junction nucleotides: 1. Per the germline V gene, CDR1 is MNHNY and CDR2 is SVGAGI (reference sequence). This CDR3 spans 12 amino acids. The CDR3 is CASSPGGYEQYF. CDR3 nucleotide sequence: TGTGCCAGCAGTCCGGGAGGCTACGAGCAGTACTTC.

This clone was counted between two and nine times. CDR3 nucleotides: TGTGCCAGCAGTTTATGGCGGGGTCAGCCCCAGCATTTT. It is translated as CASSLWRGQPQHF. The V and J genes are TRBV28 and TRBJ1-5; D gene ambiguous. Germline V gene data show CDR1 as MDHEN and CDR2 as SYDVKM. The ends were cut back, 0 bases at V and 6 bases at J, with 6 bases in the middle. This CDR3 spans 13 amino acids. Filled out from reference TRBV28 and TRBJ1-5, the complete variable domain reads DVKVTQSSRYLVKRTGEKVFLECVQDMDHENMFWYRQDPGLGLRLIYFSYDVKMKEKGDIPEGYSVSREKKERFSLILESASTNQTSMYLCASSLWRGQPQHFGDGTRLSIL.

The genes are TRBV4-2 and TRBJ2-1; 8 nucleotides match TRBD2. CDR3 length: 16 residues. Trimming cost V 0 bases and J 5 bases; bases outside gene matches: 6. The germline V gene has CDR1 LGHNA and CDR2 YNFKEQ. The CDR3, as DNA: TGTGCCAGCAGCCAAGAAGGCGGGAGGATCGACAATGAGCAGTTCTTC. It specifies CASSQEGGRIDNEQFF.

The rearrangement joins TRBV11-3 to TRBJ1-1, with D hard to call. V lost 1 base, J lost 0 bases, and 6 bases lay in between. Germline V CDR1 and CDR2: SGHNT, YENEEA. The CDR3 loop spans 14 amino acids. For the CDR3, the DNA is TGTGCCAGCAGCTTAGGGCTGGTGAACACTGAAGCTTTCTTT. Its protein product is CASSLGLVNTEAFF.

This clone was counted once. The V and J genes are TRBV5-6 and TRBJ2-5, with D unresolved. The J call is doubtful: the DNA matches TRBJ2-7 better. The CDR3 is made up of 14 amino acids. Germline CDR1 reads SGHDT; CDR2 reads YYEEEE. The CDR3 here is CASSFDRLPYEQYF. The DNA of the CDR3 is TGTGCCAGCAGCTTTGACCGACTGCCCTACGAGCAGTACTTC.

With respect to this clone: The sample carries other DNA sequences with the same CDR3. The chain is built from TRBV28 and TRBJ1-1; D uncertain. The CDR3 contains 13 residues. Between the trimmed V and J ends, which lost 6 bases and 1 base, there was a span of 9 bases. Germline V gene lookup returns CDR1 MDHEN and CDR2 SYDVKM. DNA for the CDR3: TGTGCCAGCAGCAGAACAGAGAACACTGAAGCTTTCTTT. Encoded protein: CASSRTENTEAFF.

This chain joins TRBV4-3 and TRBJ2-3, with 7 bases matching TRBD2. With 5 bases clipped from V and 2 bases from J, the junction kept 7 bases outside the gene matches. This CDR3 region has 15 residues. Germline CDR1 LGHNA, CDR2 YSLEER. The CDR3 spells CASSRASGSTDTQYF. DNA of the CDR3: TGCGCCAGCAGCAGGGCTAGCGGCTCCACAGATACGCAGTATTTT.

The chain joins TRBV7-9 to TRBJ1-1, with 10 nucleotides matching TRBD1. The V gene's germline CDR1 is SEHNR and CDR2 FQNEAQ (reference sequence). The CDR3 covers 14 residues. J lost 4 bases, V lost 5 bases, and 4 bases had no gene match. CDR3 amino acids: CASSPRTGGTEAFF. For the CDR3, the DNA is TGTGCCAGCAGCCCCCGGACAGGGGGCACTGAAGCTTTCTTT.

V gene TRBV7-9 combines with J gene TRBJ1-1; D unresolved. The germline CDR1 and CDR2 sequences are SEHNR and FQNEAQ (reference sequence). CDR3 size: 11 residues. Trimming shortened V by 1 base and J by 8 bases, and 5 bases separated the two germline ends. Written as DNA, the CDR3 is TGTGCCAGCAGCTTAGAGACAGAAGCTTTCTTT. Protein product: CASSLETEAFF.

This chain links TRBV6-5 with TRBJ1-4; D gene ambiguous. Germline-derived CDR1 and CDR2 are MNHEY and SVGAGI. Trimming shortened V by 7 bases and J by 5 bases, and 11 bases separated the two germline ends. The CDR3 runs 13 residues. CDR3 DNA: TGTGCCAGCACCGCTCGGGTAAATGAAAAACTGTTTTTT. Translation: CASTARVNEKLFF.

The chain employs TRBV9 and TRBJ2-1; D not resolved. The CDR3 loop spans 14 amino acids. Germline V gene lookup returns CDR1 SGDLS and CDR2 YYNGEE. V was pared by 4 bases and J by 0 bases, with 8 bases between. The CDR3 DNA sequence: TGTGCCAGCAGCCAGCCAGCCTCCTACAATGAGCAGTTCTTC. Encoded protein: CASSQPASYNEQFF.

The chain has TRBV19 and TRBJ1-2; no definite D call. The CDR3 is 11 residues long. The V end was cut by 4 bases, the J end by 4 bases, with 4 bases between. CDR1 is LNHDA, CDR2 SQIVND, per germline (reference sequence). This CDR3 is CASSTPYGYTF. The CDR3 DNA sequence: TGTGCCAGTAGTACCCCCTATGGCTACACCTTC.

In this sample, this clone turned up once. This chain connects TRBV7-3 to TRBJ2-7; D remains unclear. Germline lookup yields CDR1 SGHTA and CDR2 FQGTGA. V gave up 1 base and J gave up 6 bases, with 10 bases separating them. This CDR3 contains 13 residues. The CDR3 region has the DNA TGTGCCAGCAGCTTAATGGTCGGATCCGAGCAGTACTTC. Its protein product is CASSLMVGSEQYF.

This clone has only one observation. The chain employs TRBV15 and TRBJ2-1; D may be TRBD2 (5 bases). This CDR3 comprises 14 residues. Trimming removed 4 bases at V and 7 bases at J, with 14 bases between. Germline CDR1 is LNHNV and CDR2 is YYDKDF (reference sequence). The CDR3 nucleotides are TGTGCCACCAGCACCTTGGCCCGCGGGAATGAGCAGTTCTTC. Translating gives CATSTLARGNEQFF.

The V and J genes are TRBV11-3 and TRBJ2-1; possible D gene TRBD1, 5 bases. The length of the CDR3 is 12 residues. The germline CDR1 and CDR2 sequences are SGHNT and YENEEA. V lost 11 bases and J 8 bases, leaving 16 bases between the germline ends. The CDR3, as DNA: TGTGCCTCCTCCTCCAGGGTGGATGAGCAGTTCTTC. Translation: CASSSRVDEQFF.